This T cell receptor beta chain was recorded in a study of CD8 T cells in ankylosing spondylitis. In TCRdb, the 5' RACE reads were re-called with MiXCR into one record per CDR3 protein. Among 200,000 to 300,000 distinct CDR3 sequences listed, about 10% were seen once. The study, taken as a whole, reports: Typical of ankylosing spondylitis blood, it appeared, was a TCR beta motif of under 10 highly homologous variants.

Ten or more counts support this clonotype. The antigen is unknown. The receptor's source is a male donor with ankylosing spondylitis or in good health (not recorded which). The sequencing input was blood, either unsorted or a sorted T cell fraction (not recorded which).

The DNA for the CDR3 is TGTGCCAGCAGTTTGGGCCAGACCCCCTACGAGCAGTACTTC. Its protein product is CASSLGQTPYEQYF. V gene TRBV12-3 or TRBV12-4 combines with J gene TRBJ2-7; D uncertain. Trimming took off 3 bases at V and 2 bases at J, with 11 bases between the two ends. CDR3 length: 14 amino acids.